This TCR beta chain is drawn from a study of identifying expanded T cells in peripheral blood. Produced via immunoSEQ multiplex PCR; TCRdb's table is partial and in-frame only. The table has about 90,000 clones, approximately 83% seen once. This CDR3 contains 13 residues. The junction had 5 bases not matched to a gene; V was cut back by 5 bases and J by 4 bases. Germline lookup yields CDR1 SGHDT and CDR2 YYEEEE. The receptor was derived from a person between 18 and 75 years old in good health. V usage is TRBV5-6 and J usage is TRBJ2-5, with 7 positions matching TRBD1. The specimen sequenced was blood. The CDR3 protein is CASRTGSRETQYF. The CDR3 DNA reads as TGTGCCAGCAGGACAGGGAGTCGAGAGACCCAGTACTTC.